A selection of T cell receptor beta chains follows, all from one sample in a study of cytotoxic CD8 clonotypes in ibrutinib-treated CLL. Sequenced by immunoSEQ multiplex PCR; TCRdb stores in-frame clones only, minus some. The sample lists approximately 140,000 clones; around 93% were seen once. The sample in question was PBMCs, obtained after 12 months of ibrutinib treatment. These receptors came from a human donor with chronic lymphocytic leukemia. CDR3s leave out the opening cysteine and the closing phenylalanine or tryptophan. Each record gives: V gene, J gene, CDR3 protein.

V: TRBV11-2
J: TRBJ1-2
CDR3: ASSPLAGTANYGYT

V: TRBV19
J: TRBJ2-3
CDR3: ASEGRRGGGDTQY

V: TRBV28
J: TRBJ2-7
CDR3: ASSSSYEQY

V: TRBV28
J: TRBJ2-7
CDR3: ASSLPGSGSYEQY

V: TRBV28
J: TRBJ1-1
CDR3: ASTTGTGNTEAF

V: TRBV7-3
J: TRBJ2-1
CDR3: ASSLTSVSGYNEQF

V: TRBV20-1
J: TRBJ1-4
CDR3: SARENEKLF

V: TRBV5-1
J: TRBJ2-5
CDR3: ASSLVSGGPETQY

V: TRBV6-1
J: TRBJ2-4
CDR3: ASSEIVGQGNRDKNIQY

V: TRBV6-6
J: TRBJ1-1
CDR3: ASSSSDTEAF

V: TRBV30
J: TRBJ2-5
CDR3: AWSVRAGRGETQY

V: TRBV5-1
J: TRBJ2-7
CDR3: ASSLNWELRYEQY

V: TRBV28
J: TRBJ2-1
CDR3: ASSSGAGGPYNEQF

V: TRBV28
J: TRBJ2-5
CDR3: ASSTVEETQY

V: TRBV4-2
J: TRBJ2-5
CDR3: ASSQEASGSQETQY

V: TRBV6-1
J: TRBJ2-1
CDR3: ASRQSSYNEQF

V: TRBV7-3
J: TRBJ2-1
CDR3: ASSLEGLGRAFSGNEQF

V: TRBV6-5
J: TRBJ1-4
CDR3: ASRRGGEKLF

V: TRBV4-3
J: TRBJ1-5
CDR3: ASSRATGPDQPQH

V: TRBV7-3
J: TRBJ2-1
CDR3: ASSLTPEGHEQF

V: TRBV29-1
J: TRBJ2-2
CDR3: SAPGWGGTGELF

V: TRBV9
J: TRBJ2-7
CDR3: ASSSNRLAGGKYEQY

V: TRBV11-3
J: TRBJ2-3
CDR3: ASSIKRGDTQY

V: TRBV9
J: TRBJ2-7
CDR3: ASSPGFSGVPYYEQY

V: TRBV11-1
J: TRBJ1-3
CDR3: ASSFGTHSGNTIY

V: TRBV19
J: TRBJ2-3
CDR3: ASSIGRGREDTQY

V: TRBV7-9
J: TRBJ2-7
CDR3: ASSRGSEEQY

V: TRBV7-9
J: TRBJ1-2
CDR3: ASSVVGGDSYT

V: TRBV28
J: TRBJ2-5
CDR3: ASKGDAGETQY

V: TRBV6-1
J: TRBJ1-1
CDR3: ASSENGQGIRGTEAF

V: TRBV28
J: TRBJ1-2
CDR3: ASSTGVAVYGYT